A selection of T cell receptor beta chains follows, all from one sample in a study of T-cell memory formation after mild COVID-19. TCRdb re-called the 5' RACE reads with MiXCR, one entry per CDR3 protein. Found here are roughly 400,000 distinct CDR3 sequences, about a sixth of them singletons; the top ten hold about 22%. Sequencing was performed on PBMCs or a T cell subset sorted from them (not recorded which). These receptor sequences come from a young man who had mild COVID-19 (a few samples of this study predate the infection). Cell type and time point are not known. Both conserved end residues are trimmed from each CDR3. The order of the fields is V gene, clone size, CDR3 protein. The size field is filled for only some rows; it gives once, few, many or a size class.

TRBV3-1 | . | ASSARGNTGELF
TRBV4-2 | few | ASSQDPGYVSDTQY
TRBV15 | . | ATSTTGERNGYT
TRBV4-1 | few | ASSQGRQWITEAF
TRBV20-1 | . | SATRLGVDYGYT
TRBV6-2/TRBV6-3 | few | ASSEPRTEAF
TRBV18 | few | ASSPPPGGRGQPQH
TRBV3-1 | few | ASSRGGDGELF
TRBV7-6 | . | ASSPRDRGNHEQY
TRBV6-5 | many | ASSYDQDGGNSPLH
TRBV16 | . | ASSHHVFLYEQY
TRBV6-5 | few | ASTKGTNTDTQY
TRBV18 | . | ASSRRLAGGASTDTQY
TRBV2 | . | ASMVIEGMRTDTQY
TRBV11-1 | . | ASSLGGTIITGGEAF
TRBV5-6 | . | ATQGWGYTGELF
TRBV5-1 | . | ASSLRTGTGELF
TRBV20-1 | . | SARDVTGGREQF
TRBV4-3 | few | ASSLRDLSSYEQY
TRBV19 | few | ASSRQGAGGANVLT
TRBV14 | many | ASSPGENYGYT
TRBV3-1 | . | ASSPTVGNTDTQY
TRBV28 | . | ASLSGGASTEAF
TRBV12-3/TRBV12-4 | few | ASSFSTGYPSPLH
TRBV7-2 | . | ASSIGVETQY
TRBV5-1 | few | ASSRDGEKLF
TRBV11-2 | . | ASSSIGDRVGNEQF
TRBV4-2 | . | ASSQGTINTEAF
TRBV10-3 | . | AISEGTGELF
TRBV7-8 | . | ASRSLLPGRTNSPLH
TRBV27 | . | ASTPWGTNSPLH
TRBV5-1 | many | ASSSDGGPVWF
TRBV20-1 | few | SARGPSGGPTYEQY
TRBV2 | . | ASSVGRETFTDTQY
TRBV4-1 | few | ASSPQEGNKEQF
TRBV9 | . | ASSVEWAGNYEQY